This section outlines one T cell receptor beta chain sequence together with its context. The antigen is undetermined. The study ran the assay at deep level. Method: immunoSEQ multiplex PCR; TCRdb's copy keeps in-frame clones and lacks some. This table holds about 1.1 million clones, about 72% found once. The data derive from a study of shared clonotypes between healthy human individuals. Germline V lookup: CDR1 MDHEN, CDR2 SYDVKM. V lost 4 bases, J lost 10 bases, and 11 bases stayed unmatched. The CDR3 has 15 amino acids. Study-wide results and limits: The study found 4.5% to 5% of naive CD4 clonotypes shared across a handful of donors.

The J gene is TRBJ2-1, the V gene TRBV28; 9 positions match TRBD2. Sequencing was carried out using memory CD4+ T cells from PBMCs. The subset here: CD45RA-negative fraction. The TCR comes from a young man in good health. Some clones in this sample may be carry-over from other donors' samples. CDR3 protein: CASSSVGLALREQFF. CDR3 DNA sequence: TGTGCCAGCAGTTCCGTGGGACTAGCCTTAAGGGAGCAGTTCTTC.